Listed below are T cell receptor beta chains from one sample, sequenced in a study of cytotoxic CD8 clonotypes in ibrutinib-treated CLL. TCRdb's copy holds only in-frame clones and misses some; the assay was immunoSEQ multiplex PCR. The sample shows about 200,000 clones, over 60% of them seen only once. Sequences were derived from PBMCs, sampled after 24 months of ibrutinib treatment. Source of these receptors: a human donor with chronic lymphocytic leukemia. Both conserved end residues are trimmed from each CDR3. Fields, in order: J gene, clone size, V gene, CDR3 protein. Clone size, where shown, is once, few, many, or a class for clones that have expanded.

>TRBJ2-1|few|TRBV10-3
AISEEVYNEQF
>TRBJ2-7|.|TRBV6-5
ASSYLRQYEQY
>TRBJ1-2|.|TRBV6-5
ASSLTGRPNYGYT
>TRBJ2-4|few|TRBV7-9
ASSHRGVAKNIQY
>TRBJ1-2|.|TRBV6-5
ASSRGTAYGYT
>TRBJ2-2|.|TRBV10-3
AISGTSGLITGELF
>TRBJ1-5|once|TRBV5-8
ASSPLTGVVSNQPQH
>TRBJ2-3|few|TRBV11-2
ASSFLAGGPGDTQY
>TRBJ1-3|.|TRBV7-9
ASSLLSQTGNTIY
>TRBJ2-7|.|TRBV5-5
ASSFVAGFDEQY
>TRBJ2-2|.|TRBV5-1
ASSLTSGGPRYTGELF
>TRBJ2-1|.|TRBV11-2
ASSLDSGSHNEQF
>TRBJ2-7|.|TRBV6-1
ASSRATGDRYEQY
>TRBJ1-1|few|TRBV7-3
ASSPGSQTGAF
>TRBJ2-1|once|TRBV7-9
ASSPPGTSGFNEQF
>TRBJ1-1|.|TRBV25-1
ASRQDRATEAF
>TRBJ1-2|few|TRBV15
ATSRVGGTDYYGYT
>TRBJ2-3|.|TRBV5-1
ASSLGLAGGLGTDTQY
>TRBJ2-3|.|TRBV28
ASSLSPGLGSFADTQY
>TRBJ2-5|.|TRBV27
ASSPNYRKETQY
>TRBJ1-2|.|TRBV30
AWRMAGGYT
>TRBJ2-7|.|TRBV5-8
ASSLGPRGYEQY
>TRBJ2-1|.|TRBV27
ASSLASSYNEQF
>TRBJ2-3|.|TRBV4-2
ASSQDRGGADTQY
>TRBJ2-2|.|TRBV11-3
ASSHDATGELF
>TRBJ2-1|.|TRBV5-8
ASSPTRSLYNEQF
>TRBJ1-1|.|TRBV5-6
ASSPDWGRPGLEAF
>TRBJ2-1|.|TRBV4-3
ASSRQSLAGYSEQF
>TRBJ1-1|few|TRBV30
ACISGTGIGEAF
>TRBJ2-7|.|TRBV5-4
ASSLVGSYEQY
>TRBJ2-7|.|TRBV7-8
ASSRADKTGEQY
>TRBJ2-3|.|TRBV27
ASSTRTGEIPTDTQY
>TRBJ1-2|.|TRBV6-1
ASSELGLGYT
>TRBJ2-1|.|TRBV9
ASSILTGEQF
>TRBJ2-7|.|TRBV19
ASTNGSGYEQY
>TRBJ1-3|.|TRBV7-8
ASSLSAGGSGGNTIY
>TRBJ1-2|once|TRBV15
ATSSDLGPVEFT
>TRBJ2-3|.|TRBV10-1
ASGTSGNTDTQY
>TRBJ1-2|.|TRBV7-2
ASSQSGPAHGYT
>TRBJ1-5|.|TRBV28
ASTLSGFNSNQPQH
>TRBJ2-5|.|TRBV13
ASSLVETQY
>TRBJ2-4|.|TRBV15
ATSRDHGDGNIQY